Listed below are T cell receptor beta chains from one sample, sequenced in a study of T cells in Graves' hyperthyroidism and ophthalmopathy. TCRdb fed the multiplex PCR reads into MiXCR, producing one record per CDR3 protein. The table includes about 590,000 distinct CDR3 sequences, around a sixth detected once. Material: blood. The receptors were sampled from a woman aged 25 to 39 with Graves' hyperthyroidism. CDR3s include the opening cysteine and the closing phenylalanine or tryptophan. A D gene is named only where the DNA matches it firmly. Some rows mark clone size as missing; the rest say once, few, many or name a class of expanded clone.

CDR3 length: 13; V gene: TRBV5-1; J gene: TRBJ2-6; D gene: .; clone size: .; CDR3 DNA: TGCGCCAGCACCGTCGGTGGGGCCAACGTCCTGACTTTC; CDR3 protein: CASTVGGANVLTF
CDR3 length: 16; V gene: TRBV12-3/TRBV12-4; J gene: TRBJ2-1; D gene: TRBD2; clone size: many; CDR3 DNA: TGTGCCAGCAATTTGAGGACTAGCGGGAGATACAATGAGCAGTTCTTC; CDR3 protein: CASNLRTSGRYNEQFF
CDR3 length: 14; V gene: TRBV12-3/TRBV12-4; J gene: TRBJ2-7; D gene: .; clone size: many; CDR3 DNA: TGTGCCAGCAGCAAAACGGGGGATACCTACGAGCAGTACTTC; CDR3 protein: CASSKTGDTYEQYF
CDR3 length: 14; V gene: TRBV18; J gene: TRBJ2-3; D gene: .; clone size: many; CDR3 DNA: TGTGCCAGCTCACCACCAATTGCGGCTACCGAGCAGTATTTT; CDR3 protein: CASSPPIAATEQYF
CDR3 length: 14; V gene: TRBV5-1; J gene: TRBJ2-7; D gene: TRBD1; clone size: few; CDR3 DNA: TGCGCCAGCAGCTCCACGGACAGGGCGTACGAGCAGTACTTC; CDR3 protein: CASSSTDRAYEQYF
CDR3 length: 16; V gene: TRBV5-1; J gene: TRBJ2-3; D gene: .; clone size: many; CDR3 DNA: TGCGCCAGCAGCTTGATGGCGGATGAACCCACAGATACGCAGTATTTT; CDR3 protein: CASSLMADEPTDTQYF
CDR3 length: 12; V gene: TRBV29-1; J gene: TRBJ1-1; D gene: .; clone size: many; CDR3 DNA: TGCAGCGTTGAAGGGACCGGGGATGAAGCTTTCTTT; CDR3 protein: CSVEGTGDEAFF
CDR3 length: 15; V gene: TRBV20-1; J gene: TRBJ2-7; D gene: .; clone size: .; CDR3 DNA: TGCAGTGCTAGAAACCTCGGGGCAGACCCCTACGAGCAGTACTTC; CDR3 protein: CSARNLGADPYEQYF
CDR3 length: 16; V gene: TRBV19; J gene: TRBJ2-1; D gene: .; clone size: .; CDR3 DNA: TGTGCCAGTAGTATAGTCTTTGACGACCTTTGGGTTGAGCAGTTCTTC; CDR3 protein: CASSIVFDDLWVEQFF
CDR3 length: 16; V gene: TRBV28; J gene: TRBJ2-4; D gene: TRBD2; clone size: many; CDR3 DNA: TGTGCCAGCAGTTTAGGACTAGCGGGAGTTAAAAACATTCAGTACTTC; CDR3 protein: CASSLGLAGVKNIQYF
CDR3 length: 15; V gene: TRBV10-3; J gene: TRBJ2-7; D gene: .; clone size: few; CDR3 DNA: TGTGCCATCAGTGGAAGGGGCTCAAACTCCTACGAGCAGTACTTC; CDR3 protein: CAISGRGSNSYEQYF
CDR3 length: 13; V gene: TRBV12-3/TRBV12-4; J gene: TRBJ1-3; D gene: TRBD1; clone size: .; CDR3 DNA: TGTGCCAGCCAGGACAGGCCAGGAAACACCATATATTTT; CDR3 protein: CASQDRPGNTIYF
CDR3 length: 16; V gene: TRBV2; J gene: TRBJ2-7; D gene: TRBD2; clone size: many; CDR3 DNA: TGTGCCAGCAGGGGGACCGGGACTAGCGGATCCTACGAGCAGTACTTC; CDR3 protein: CASRGTGTSGSYEQYF
CDR3 length: 15; V gene: TRBV6-1; J gene: TRBJ2-3; D gene: .; clone size: few; CDR3 DNA: TGTGCCAGCAGCCAGGGGACCTACCGCACAGATACGCAGTATTTT; CDR3 protein: CASSQGTYRTDTQYF
CDR3 length: 13; V gene: TRBV7-9; J gene: TRBJ2-1; D gene: .; clone size: many; CDR3 DNA: TGTGCCAGCAGCTTAGAATACTACAATGAGCAGTTCTTC; CDR3 protein: CASSLEYYNEQFF
CDR3 length: 15; V gene: TRBV20-1; J gene: TRBJ2-7; D gene: .; clone size: many; CDR3 DNA: TGCAGTGCTTCCTCAGCGGATTGGGGCCTCTACGAGCAGTACTTC; CDR3 protein: CSASSADWGLYEQYF
CDR3 length: 15; V gene: TRBV28; J gene: TRBJ2-7; D gene: .; clone size: many; CDR3 DNA: TGTGCCAGCAGACCCCCTGGGACGTTCTCCTACGAGCAGTACTTC; CDR3 protein: CASRPPGTFSYEQYF
CDR3 length: 17; V gene: TRBV5-1; J gene: TRBJ1-3; D gene: TRBD1; clone size: few; CDR3 DNA: TGCGCCAGCAGCTTGGTGGACAGGGGGCTCTCTGGAAACACCATATATTTT; CDR3 protein: CASSLVDRGLSGNTIYF
CDR3 length: 13; V gene: TRBV6-2/TRBV6-3; J gene: TRBJ2-7; D gene: TRBD1; clone size: many; CDR3 DNA: TGTGCCAGTAACAGGGGAAGGTCCTACGAGCAGTACTTC; CDR3 protein: CASNRGRSYEQYF
CDR3 length: 15; V gene: TRBV9; J gene: TRBJ1-3; D gene: .; clone size: few; CDR3 DNA: TGTGCCAGCAGCGTTGACTGGGCGGTTGGAAACACCATATATTTT; CDR3 protein: CASSVDWAVGNTIYF
CDR3 length: 15; V gene: TRBV20-1; J gene: TRBJ2-3; D gene: TRBD1; clone size: .; CDR3 DNA: TGCAGTGCACAGTCCCTGACAGGGCGCGCAGATACGCAGTATTTT; CDR3 protein: CSAQSLTGRADTQYF
CDR3 length: 14; V gene: TRBV7-9; J gene: TRBJ2-7; D gene: TRBD2; clone size: few; CDR3 DNA: TGTGCCAGCAGCTCAAGCGGGAGGGCCAGGGAGCAGTACTTC; CDR3 protein: CASSSSGRAREQYF
CDR3 length: 17; V gene: TRBV5-1; J gene: TRBJ2-7; D gene: .; clone size: many; CDR3 DNA: TGCGCCAGCAGCTTGAGATACCGTGCAGAAAGCTCCTACGAGCAGTACTTC; CDR3 protein: CASSLRYRAESSYEQYF
CDR3 length: 16; V gene: TRBV20-1; J gene: TRBJ2-3; D gene: TRBD2; clone size: many; CDR3 DNA: TGCAGTGCTAGAGATTGGGGACTAGCGGACACAGATACGCAGTATTTT; CDR3 protein: CSARDWGLADTDTQYF
CDR3 length: 17; V gene: TRBV12-5; J gene: TRBJ2-1; D gene: TRBD2; clone size: .; CDR3 DNA: TGTGCTAGTGGTTTCACCACTACTAGCGGGAGTTTTAATGAGCAGTTCTTC; CDR3 protein: CASGFTTTSGSFNEQFF
CDR3 length: 15; V gene: TRBV28; J gene: TRBJ2-4; D gene: .; clone size: few; CDR3 DNA: TGTGCCAGCAGTTATCCAGGGCTAGCCAAAAACATTCAGTACTTC; CDR3 protein: CASSYPGLAKNIQYF
CDR3 length: 15; V gene: TRBV5-1; J gene: TRBJ2-2; D gene: TRBD2; clone size: .; CDR3 DNA: TGCGCCAGCCTCGTCGTAGCGGGCGCCACCGGGGAGCTGTTTTTT; CDR3 protein: CASLVVAGATGELFF